This T cell receptor beta chain was identified during a study of T-cell reconstitution after alpha-beta-depleted transplantation in children. The V gene end was trimmed by 2 bases and the J gene end by 4 bases; junction bases not matched to a gene: 8. The CDR3 covers 15 residues. Germline CDR1 is LGHDT and CDR2 is YNNKEL (reference sequence). Preparation of the TCRbeta library was carried out with unique molecular identifiers. Each CDR3 protein is one row after TCRdb ran MiXCR on the PCR reads. This table has about 980,000 distinct CDR3 sequences, about 31% appearing once. This clonotype was counted a few times.

The sample here was PBMCs, mostly from graft donor cells, taken 360 days after TCRalphabeta/CD19-depleted stem cell transplant. This clonotype was obtained from a boy less than two years old who had a stem cell transplant for SCID, so the T cells may come from the graft donor. V usage is TRBV3-1 and J usage is TRBJ2-7; TRBD2 aligns across 7 bases. The CDR3 region is CASSQSDSGVYEQYF. DNA of the CDR3: TGTGCCAGCAGCCAAAGTGACAGCGGGGTTTACGAGCAGTACTTC.